Listed below are T cell receptor beta chains from one sample, sequenced in a study of blood T cell repertoires in COVID-19. Measured with immunoSEQ multiplex PCR; TCRdb has only the in-frame clones, and not every one. The sample holds fewer than 600,000 clones, roughly 90% seen once. The sequenced material came from PBMCs or T cells enriched from blood (not recorded which). Receptor source: a middle-aged woman who had recovered from COVID-19. Each CDR3 is given with its conserved first and last residue. The D gene is left open where the match is weak. The size entry is marked missing in some rows and otherwise reads once, few, many or a size class.

>.|TRBV28|TRBJ2-2|.
TGTGCCAGCCAGTACAGGGTCACCGGGGAGCTGTTTTTT
CASQYRVTGELFF
>.|TRBV15|TRBJ1-3|.
TGTGCCACCAGCAGAGATCGCGCCTCTCATGGAAACACCATATATTTT
CATSRDRASHGNTIYF
>.|TRBV12-3/TRBV12-4|TRBJ1-1|.
TGTGCCAGCAGGCCTCAGGGTGACACTGAAGCTTTCTTT
CASRPQGDTEAFF
>TRBD1|TRBV11-2|TRBJ1-1|many
TGTGCCAGCAGCCAGCAGGGGGCTGCTGAAGCTTTCTTT
CASSQQGAAEAFF
>.|TRBV5-4|TRBJ2-1|.
TGTGCCAGCGAGACGGGTCCCTCGGGTGAGCAGTTCTTC
CASETGPSGEQFF
>TRBD1|TRBV30|TRBJ1-5|.
TGTGCCTGGAGTGTACGGTCAGGGGGGAGTCAGCCCCAGCATTTT
CAWSVRSGGSQPQHF
>.|TRBV15|TRBJ2-7|.
TGTGCCACCAGCGACCAAGTTACAGGGACCGTATCCTACGAGCAGTACTTC
CATSDQVTGTVSYEQYF
>.|TRBV15|TRBJ1-1|.
TGTGCCACCAGCAGAGATCAACAGCTCTACACTGAAGCTTTCTTT
CATSRDQQLYTEAFF
>TRBD1|TRBV12-3/TRBV12-4|TRBJ1-2|.
TGTGCCAGCAGTTTAGAGGGGGCATTTAGCTACACCTTC
CASSLEGAFSYTF
>.|TRBV6-1|TRBJ2-7|.
TGTGCCAGCAGTGAAATAGGGGGTGGCTACGAGCAGTACTTC
CASSEIGGGYEQYF
>.|TRBV27|TRBJ1-2|.
TGTGCCAGCAGTTATGGCGGGGCGAGAGGCTATGGCTACACCTTC
CASSYGGARGYGYTF
>.|TRBV24-1|TRBJ2-3|.
TGTGCCACCAGTGATCCCCTCGGACGGGACACAGATACGCAGTATTTT
CATSDPLGRDTDTQYF
>TRBD1|TRBV7-2|TRBJ2-3|.
TGTGCCAGCCGGGACAGGCACACCAATACGCAGTATTTT
CASRDRHTNTQYF
>.|TRBV5-6|TRBJ2-1|.
TGTGCCAGCAGGTACCGGGACTCTTACAATGAGCAGTTCTTC
CASRYRDSYNEQFF
>TRBD2|TRBV19|TRBJ2-3|.
TGTGCCAGTAGTACGACTAGCGGAAATACAGATACGCAGTATTTT
CASSTTSGNTDTQYF
>.|TRBV7-8|TRBJ1-6|.
TGTGCCAGCAGCCATGGGAGGGATTCACCCCTCCACTTT
CASSHGRDSPLHF
>TRBD1|TRBV15|TRBJ1-2|.
TGTGCCACCAGCAGAGATTCTGCGGGACAGGGAAGGTATGGCTACACCTTC
CATSRDSAGQGRYGYTF
>TRBD1|TRBV7-2|TRBJ1-4|.
TGTGCCAGCAGCCAACGCAGGGGGCGCAATGAAAAACTGTTTTTT
CASSQRRGRNEKLFF
>.|TRBV6-5|TRBJ2-7|.
TGTGCCAGCAGTTACAGGGGGACCTACGAGCAGTACTTC
CASSYRGTYEQYF
>.|TRBV10-3|TRBJ1-2|.
TGTGCCATCAGTGAGTCCGACTATGGCTACACCTTC
CAISESDYGYTF
>TRBD1|TRBV10-3|TRBJ2-2|.
TGTGCCATCAGTTTCACCATAGGGACAGACCTTAACACCGGGGAGCTGTTTTTT
CAISFTIGTDLNTGELFF
>TRBD1|TRBV10-2|TRBJ2-1|.
TGCGCCAGCAGTGATGGGACAGGGCAGGGGTCCTACAATGAGCAGTTCTTC
CASSDGTGQGSYNEQFF
>.|TRBV30|TRBJ2-2|.
TGTGCCTGGATCCTGCCTAGCAAACCCGGGGAGCTGTTTTTT
CAWILPSKPGELFF
>TRBD1|TRBV5-1|TRBJ2-6|.
TGCGCCAGCAGCTTGGGGGACAGGGCCCTCTCTGGGGCCAACGTCCTGACTTTC
CASSLGDRALSGANVLTF
>TRBD1|TRBV15|TRBJ2-7|.
TGTGCCACCAGCAGTTTTACCGGGACAGAAGAGCAGTACTTC
CATSSFTGTEEQYF
>.|TRBV15|TRBJ2-2|few
TGTGCCACCAGCAGAGATTTATCCGGGGAGCTGTTTTTT
CATSRDLSGELFF
>.|TRBV7-8|TRBJ2-1|.
TGTGCCAGCAGCCTATACAGGGATAAGCAGTTCTTC
CASSLYRDKQFF
>.|TRBV5-6|TRBJ2-1|.
TGTGCCAGCAGCTTGGGGGCGAGCACATTTGAGCAGTTCTTC
CASSLGASTFEQFF
>TRBD2|TRBV13|TRBJ2-3|once
TGTGCCAGCAGCTTAAGGGCTAGCGGGAGGCCAGATACGCAGTATTTT
CASSLRASGRPDTQYF
>.|TRBV7-8|TRBJ1-2|.
TGTGCCAGCACCCCCGGGGGGATCTATGGCTACACCTTC
CASTPGGIYGYTF
>TRBD1|TRBV5-1|TRBJ1-1|.
TGCGCCAGCAGCTTGGGCCCCCGGACAGGGGCGAACACTGAAGCTTTCTTT
CASSLGPRTGANTEAFF
>TRBD1|TRBV12-3/TRBV12-4|TRBJ2-3|.
TGTGCCAGCAGTCTGGACACAGGGGTCCAAGGGTATTTT
CASSLDTGVQGYF
>TRBD2|TRBV2|TRBJ2-1|.
TGCCGGACGGTTGGGACTAGCGGGGACAATGAGCAGTTCTTC
CRTVGTSGDNEQFF